These 26 T cell receptor beta chains were all obtained from the same sample, sequenced in a study of shared clonotypes between healthy human individuals. Data came from immunoSEQ multiplex PCR; TCRdb stores just in-frame clones and leaves some out. Found here are 2,500,000 or so clones, over 85% of them singletons; the top ten hold 0.35% to 0.45%. The material sequenced was naive CD4+ T cells from PBMCs. The subset: CD45RA+ positively selected. These receptors were collected from a man aged 18 to 35 in good health. Some clones in this sample may be carry-over from other donors' samples.

A remark on this clone: A read error may produce the germline difference seen at one junction end. V gene TRBV9 combines with J gene TRBJ2-1; D tentatively fits TRBD1 or TRBD2 (6 bases each). The CDR3 contains 14 residues. Germline V gene sequence: CDR1 SGDLS, CDR2 YYNGEE. CDR3 bases: TGTGCCAGCAGCGGTAACCTTTTTGGGGGGCAGAAGGTCTTC. Translated, it gives CASSGNLFGGQKVF. The full variable domain, its missing parts supplied by reference TRBV9 and TRBJ2-1, is DSGVTQTPKHLITATGQRVTLRCSPRSGDLSVYWYQQSLDQGLQFLIQYYNGEERAKGNILERFSAQQFPDLHSELNLSSLELGDSALYFCASSGNLFGGQKVFGPGTRLTVL.

The V call is TRBV9, the J call TRBJ1-5, with D perhaps matching TRBD1 (6 bases). CDR3 length equals 13 residues. The germline V gene encodes CDR1 SGDLS and CDR2 YYNGEE. V was clipped by 4 bases and J by 4 bases, with 9 bases between them. CDR3 residues: CASSPGQNQPQHF. CDR3 DNA sequence: TGTGCCAGCAGCCCCGGACAGAATCAGCCCCAGCATTTT.

The chain is built from TRBV7-9 and TRBJ2-1, with no clear D. The germline CDR1 and CDR2 sequences are SEHNR and FQNEAQ (reference sequence). V was clipped by 4 bases and J by 1 base, with 14 bases between them. CDR3 length equals 16 residues. CDR3 loop: CASSSLFGTSYNEQFF. The DNA for the CDR3 is TGTGCCAGCAGCTCCCTATTCGGCACATCCTACAATGAGCAGTTCTTC.

J is TRBJ1-1 and V is TRBV9, with no clear D. The CDR3 extends over 17 amino acids. The germline V gene encodes CDR1 SGDLS and CDR2 YYNGEE. V lost 1 base and J lost 0, with 16 bases in between. The CDR3 DNA sequence: TGTGCCAGCAGCGTACTACAGCCTCCTTTCATGAACACTGAAGCTTTCTTT. Translating it yields CASSVLQPPFMNTEAFF.

The chain carries TRBV6-1 and TRBJ1-5; D unresolved. V lost 6 bases and J 9 bases, leaving 12 bases between the germline ends. The CDR3 extends over 12 amino acids. Per the germline V gene, CDR1 is MNHNS and CDR2 is SASEGT. CDR3 DNA sequence: TGTGCCAGCAGGACCGTCGGGCTGCCCCAGCATTTT. It specifies CASRTVGLPQHF.

The V gene is TRBV30, the J gene TRBJ1-2, with no clear D. Germline CDR1 GTSNPN, CDR2 SVGIG (reference sequence). Trimming left V 2 bases short and J 1 base short, with 8 bases between. The CDR3 spans 13 residues. As DNA, the CDR3 is TGTGCCTGGAGTCCCGGGAGTAACTATGGCTACACCTTC. Protein sequence: CAWSPGSNYGYTF.

V usage is TRBV11-3 and J usage is TRBJ2-6; D call uncertain. CDR3 length: 13 residues. Germline V CDR1 and CDR2: SGHNT, YENEEA. Trimming took 9 bases from V and 2 from J, leaving 8 bases between them. CDR3 in DNA: TGTGCCAGTTCGGTAGCTGGGGCCAACGTCCTGACTTTC. This encodes CASSVAGANVLTF.

This chain uses TRBV11-2 with TRBJ2-7; 7 positions match TRBD1. The germline gives CDR1 SGHAT, CDR2 FQNNGV. The CDR3 has 13 amino acids. The trim removed 3 bases at V and 2 bases at J, leaving 1 base unmatched. CDR3 amino acids: CASSFQGAYEQYF. DNA for the CDR3: TGTGCCAGCAGCTTTCAGGGGGCCTACGAGCAGTACTTC.

The CDR3 bases are TGTGCCAGCAGTTTTTCGGGCAGGGGAAACACTGAAGCTTTCTTT. Translation: CASSFSGRGNTEAFF. The genes are TRBV27 and TRBJ1-1; tentative D call: TRBD1 (6 bases). Between the trimmed V and J ends, which lost 3 bases and 2 bases, there was a span of 13 bases. This CDR3 has 15 residues. In germline, CDR1 is MNHEY, CDR2 SMNVEV (reference sequence).

CDR3 sequence reads: CASSTDIRFNQPQHF. The DNA for the CDR3 is TGTGCCAGCAGTACCGACATCCGCTTCAATCAGCCCCAGCATTTT. The chain employs TRBV27 and TRBJ1-5; D not certain. Between the trimmed V and J ends, which lost 5 bases and 3 bases, there was a span of 14 bases. The CDR3 totals 15 residues. The V gene's germline CDR1 is MNHEY and CDR2 SMNVEV (reference sequence).

The rearrangement links TRBV6-1 to TRBJ2-1, with 8 bases identical to TRBD1. CDR3 length: 15 amino acids. CDR1 and CDR2 from the germline V gene are MNHNS and SASEGT. Germline trimming cut 0 bases from V and 10 bases from J; bases unmatched to any gene: 8. CDR3 coding DNA: TGTGCCAGCAGTGAAGCCTGGACAGGGTCTCTAGAGCAGTTCTTC. Protein: CASSEAWTGSLEQFF.

V usage is TRBV15 and J usage is TRBJ2-7, with D perhaps matching TRBD2 (6 bases). This CDR3 is 18 amino acids long. The germline V and J ends were trimmed by 0 bases and 4 bases, with 22 bases remaining between them. Per germline, CDR1 LNHNV and CDR2 YYDKDF (reference sequence). The CDR3 bases are TGTGCCACCAGCAGAGATGGAGGGGCGGGGAGATTTCAGTACGAGCAGTACTTC. Residues: CATSRDGGAGRFQYEQYF.

This clone is a singleton in its sample. This chain connects TRBV15 to TRBJ2-7, with D possibly TRBD2 on 6 matching bases. Per germline, CDR1 LNHNV and CDR2 YYDKDF (reference sequence). With 3 bases removed from V and 7 bases from J, the gap between germline ends came to 19 bases. This CDR3 comprises 15 residues. CDR3 residues: CATSSDGGAPWEQYF. The DNA of the CDR3 is TGTGCCACCAGCAGTGACGGCGGGGCCCCTTGGGAGCAGTACTTC.

J is TRBJ1-2 and V is TRBV11-2; the match to TRBD1 covers 7 bases. The V segment lost 0 bases and the J segment 4 bases; nucleotides outside the gene matches: 11. Germline CDR1 and CDR2: SGHAT and FQNNGV. The CDR3 has 17 residues. The CDR3 DNA reads as TGTGCCAGCAGCTTAGATAGGATGTTACAGGGGATCTATGGCTACACCTTC. The encoded protein is CASSLDRMLQGIYGYTF.

This clone occurred once. The chain uses TRBV11-2 and TRBJ1-1; possible D gene TRBD1, 5 bases. Germline assignment: CDR1 SGHAT and CDR2 FQNNGV. The CDR3 spans 14 residues. V was clipped by 2 bases and J by 5 bases, with 12 bases between them. The CDR3 sequence: CASSLLGALTEAFF. The CDR3, as DNA: TGTGCCAGCAGCTTATTAGGGGCGCTAACTGAAGCTTTCTTT. The full variable domain, completed using reference TRBV11-2 and TRBJ1-1, is EAGVAQSPRYKIIEKRQSVAFWCNPISGHATLYWYQQILGQGPKLLIQFQNNGVVDDSQLPKDRFSAERLKGVDSTLKIQPAKLEDSAVYLCASSLLGALTEAFFGQGTRLTVV.

J is TRBJ2-7 and V is TRBV19; 7 bases fit TRBD1. The germline gives CDR1 LNHDA, CDR2 SQIVND (reference sequence). This CDR3 has 14 amino acids. V gave up 6 bases and J gave up 7 bases; unmatched junction bases: 12. The CDR3 reads CASRMTGPPGEQYF. Here the CDR3 DNA reads TGTGCCAGTAGGATGACAGGGCCGCCTGGGGAGCAGTACTTC.

The CDR3 DNA reads as TGTGCCAGCAGGGTTGGAAGGACCCGAGAGACCCAGTACTTC. Amino acid sequence: CASRVGRTRETQYF. The rearrangement joins TRBV6-5 to TRBJ2-5; D is unclear. V lost 6 bases to trimming and J lost 4 bases, with 15 bases between them. CDR3 length equals 14 residues. Germline assignment: CDR1 MNHEY and CDR2 SVGAGI.

The CDR3 DNA sequence: TGTGCCAGCAGCTTAGGGACAGGGGGGCAGTTCTTC. This encodes CASSLGTGGQFF. V usage is TRBV11-2 and J usage is TRBJ2-1; 10 bases are shared with TRBD1. CDR1 is SGHAT, CDR2 FQNNGV, per germline. The trim removed 1 base at V and 12 bases at J, leaving 0 bases unmatched. The CDR3 totals 12 residues.

CDR3 sequence: CASSLGQGSSWAGELFF. The CDR3 DNA follows: TGTGCCAGTAGTTTGGGGCAGGGTAGCAGTTGGGCCGGGGAGCTGTTTTTT. The V gene is TRBV19, the J gene TRBJ2-2; TRBD1 is a possible D gene (5 bases). There are 17 residues in the CDR3. The germline V gene has CDR1 LNHDA and CDR2 SQIVND (reference sequence). The germline V and J ends were trimmed by 5 bases and 6 bases, with 22 bases remaining between them.

The chain joins TRBV7-6 to TRBJ1-1; the D is unclear. CDR3 length: 15 residues. Deletions cut 4 bases from V and 3 bases from J, with 15 bases between. Germline values: CDR1 SGHVS, CDR2 FNYEAQ. The CDR3 sequence: CASSWWKSIDTEAFF. For the CDR3, the DNA is TGTGCCAGCAGCTGGTGGAAGAGTATAGACACTGAAGCTTTCTTT.

The V gene is TRBV28, the J gene TRBJ2-3; D is perhaps TRBD2 (5 bases). The ends were cut back, 6 bases at V and 1 base at J, with 17 bases in the middle. Germline-derived CDR1 and CDR2 are MDHEN and SYDVKM. The CDR3 is 16 amino acids. The CDR3 DNA follows: TGTGCCAGCAGCCCCGGGGTCGGAAGAGGCACAGATACGCAGTATTTT. Its translation is CASSPGVGRGTDTQYF.

This clone showed up just once. The rearrangement joins TRBV5-1 to TRBJ2-1, with unresolved D. Germline lookup yields CDR1 SGHRS and CDR2 YFSETQ. V gave up 1 base and J gave up 6 bases, with 14 bases separating them. This CDR3 is 15 amino acids long. The CDR3 region has the DNA TGCGCCAGCAGCTTGATCGTTTCTGGGGTCAATGAGCAGTTCTTC. This encodes CASSLIVSGVNEQFF.

A few counts support this clone. The chain is built from TRBV19 and TRBJ2-2; D gene ambiguous. CDR3 length equals 15 residues. V was clipped by 1 base and J by 3 bases, with 9 bases between them. The V gene's germline CDR1 is LNHDA and CDR2 SQIVND (reference sequence). Written as DNA, the CDR3 is TGTGCCAGTAGTATAGTATCAAGCGACACCGGGGAGCTGTTTTTT. The encoded protein is CASSIVSSDTGELFF.

J is TRBJ2-7 and V is TRBV5-1; TRBD2 matches 7 bases. V lost 3 bases, J lost 2 bases, and 5 bases stayed unmatched. This CDR3 has 14 amino acids. Germline V gene lookup returns CDR1 SGHRS and CDR2 YFSETQ. This chain's CDR3 is CASSSPSGPYEQYF. CDR3 DNA: TGCGCCAGCAGCTCACCTAGCGGACCCTACGAGCAGTACTTC.

The chain carries TRBV7-3 and TRBJ2-1; 7 bases align to TRBD2. The length of the CDR3 is 16 residues. With V trimmed by 2 bases and J by 2 bases, 6 bases remained unmatched. CDR1 is SGHTA and CDR2 is FQGTGA in the germline V gene. Here the CDR3 reads CASSLFGGGPYNEQFF. The CDR3, as DNA: TGTGCCAGCAGCTTATTTGGGGGAGGGCCCTACAATGAGCAGTTCTTC.

V and J are TRBV5-1 and TRBJ2-1; D not certain. Trimming shortened V by 0 bases and J by 11 bases, and 9 bases separated the two germline ends. Germline assignment: CDR1 SGHRS and CDR2 YFSETQ. This CDR3 has 12 residues. The CDR3 nucleotides are TGCGCCAGCAGCTTGGACGCGACCCAGCAGTTCTTC. The encoded protein is CASSLDATQQFF.